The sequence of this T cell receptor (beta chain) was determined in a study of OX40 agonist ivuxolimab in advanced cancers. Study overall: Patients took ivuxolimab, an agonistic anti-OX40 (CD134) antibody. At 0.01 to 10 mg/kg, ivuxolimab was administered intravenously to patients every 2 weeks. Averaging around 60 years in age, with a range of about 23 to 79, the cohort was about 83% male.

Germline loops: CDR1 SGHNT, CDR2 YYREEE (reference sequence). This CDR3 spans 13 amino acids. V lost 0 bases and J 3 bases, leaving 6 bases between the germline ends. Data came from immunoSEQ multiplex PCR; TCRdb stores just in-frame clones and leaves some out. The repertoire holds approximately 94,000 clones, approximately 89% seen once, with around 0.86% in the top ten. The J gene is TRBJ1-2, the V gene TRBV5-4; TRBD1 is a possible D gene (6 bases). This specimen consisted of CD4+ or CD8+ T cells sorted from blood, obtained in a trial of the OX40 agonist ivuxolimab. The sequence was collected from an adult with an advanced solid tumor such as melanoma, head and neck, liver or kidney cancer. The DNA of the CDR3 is TGTGCCAGCAGCTTGGACAGGGACTATGGCTACACCTTC. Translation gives CASSLDRDYGYTF.